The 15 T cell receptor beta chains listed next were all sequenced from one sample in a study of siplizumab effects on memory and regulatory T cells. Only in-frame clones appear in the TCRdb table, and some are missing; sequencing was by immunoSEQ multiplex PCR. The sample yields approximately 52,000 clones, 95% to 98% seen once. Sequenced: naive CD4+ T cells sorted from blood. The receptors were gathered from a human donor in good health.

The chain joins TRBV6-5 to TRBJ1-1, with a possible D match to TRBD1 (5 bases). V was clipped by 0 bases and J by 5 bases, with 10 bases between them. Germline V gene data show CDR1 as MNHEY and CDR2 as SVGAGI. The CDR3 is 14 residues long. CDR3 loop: CASSYSRGETEAFF. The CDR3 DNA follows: TGTGCCAGCAGTTACTCTCGGGGGGAAACTGAAGCTTTCTTT.

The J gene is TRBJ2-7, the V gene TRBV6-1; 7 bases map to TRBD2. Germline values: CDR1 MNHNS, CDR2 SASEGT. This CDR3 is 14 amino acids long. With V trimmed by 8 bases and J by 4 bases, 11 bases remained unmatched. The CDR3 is CASGSTSLSYEQYF. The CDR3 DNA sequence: TGTGCCAGCGGATCGACTAGCCTATCTTACGAGCAGTACTTC.

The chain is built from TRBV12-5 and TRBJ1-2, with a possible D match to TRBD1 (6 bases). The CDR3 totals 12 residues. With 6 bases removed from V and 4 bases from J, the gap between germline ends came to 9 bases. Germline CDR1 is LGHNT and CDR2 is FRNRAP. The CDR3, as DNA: TGTGCTAGTGGCCAGGACAGCTATGGCTACACCTTC. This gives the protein CASGQDSYGYTF.

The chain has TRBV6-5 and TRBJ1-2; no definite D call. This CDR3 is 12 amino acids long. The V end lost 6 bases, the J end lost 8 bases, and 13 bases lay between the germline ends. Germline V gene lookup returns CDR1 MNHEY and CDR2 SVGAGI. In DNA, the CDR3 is TGTGCCAGCAGCCGCCATGGGGAAGGCTACACCTTC. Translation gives CASSRHGEGYTF.

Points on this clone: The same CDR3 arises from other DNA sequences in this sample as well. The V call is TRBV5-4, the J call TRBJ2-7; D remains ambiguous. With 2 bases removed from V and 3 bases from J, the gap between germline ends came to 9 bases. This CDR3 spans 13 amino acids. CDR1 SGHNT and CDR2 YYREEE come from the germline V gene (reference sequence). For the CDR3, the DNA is TGTGCCAGCAGCTTAGTCGGGCGCTACGAGCAGTACTTC. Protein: CASSLVGRYEQYF.

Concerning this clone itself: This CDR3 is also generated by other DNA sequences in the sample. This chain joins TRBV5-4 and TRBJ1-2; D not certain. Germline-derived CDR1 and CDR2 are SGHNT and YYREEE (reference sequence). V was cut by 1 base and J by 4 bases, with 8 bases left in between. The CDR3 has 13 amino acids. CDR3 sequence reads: CASSLRSFYGYTF. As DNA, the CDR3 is TGTGCCAGCAGCTTGAGGTCTTTCTATGGCTACACCTTC. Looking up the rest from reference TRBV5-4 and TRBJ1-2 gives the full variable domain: ETGVTQSPTHLIKTRGQQVTLRCSSQSGHNTVSWYQQALGQGPQFIFQYYREEENGRGNFPPRFSGLQFPNYSSELNVNALELDDSALYLCASSLRSFYGYTFGSGTRLTVV.

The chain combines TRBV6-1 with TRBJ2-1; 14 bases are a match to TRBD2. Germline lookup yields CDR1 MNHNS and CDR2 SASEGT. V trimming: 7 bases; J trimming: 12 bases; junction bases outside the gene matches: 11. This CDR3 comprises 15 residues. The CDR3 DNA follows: TGTGCCAGCACCAGAGACGGGACTAGCGGGAGTCGGCAGTTCTTC. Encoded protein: CASTRDGTSGSRQFF.

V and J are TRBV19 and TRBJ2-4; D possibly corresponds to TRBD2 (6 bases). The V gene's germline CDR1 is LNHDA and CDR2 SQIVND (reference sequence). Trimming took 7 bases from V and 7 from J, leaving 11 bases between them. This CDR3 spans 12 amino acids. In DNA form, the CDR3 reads TGTGCCAGTACGGGGGAAGGGAACATTCAGTACTTC. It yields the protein CASTGEGNIQYF. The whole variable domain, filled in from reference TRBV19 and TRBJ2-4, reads DGGITQSPKYLFRKEGQNVTLSCEQNLNHDAMYWYRQDPGQGLRLIYYSQIVNDFQKGDIAEGYSVSREKKESFPLTVTSAQKNPTAFYLCASTGEGNIQYFGAGTRLSVL.

This CDR3 is CASSPNEGEKLFF. The CDR3 DNA follows: TGTGCCAGCAGTCCTAATGAGGGTGAAAAACTGTTTTTT. The rearrangement links TRBV6-4 to TRBJ1-4; D is uncertain. Germline V gives CDR1 MRHNA, CDR2 SNTAGT. The CDR3 runs 13 residues. Trimming removed 5 bases at V and 7 bases at J, with 11 bases between.

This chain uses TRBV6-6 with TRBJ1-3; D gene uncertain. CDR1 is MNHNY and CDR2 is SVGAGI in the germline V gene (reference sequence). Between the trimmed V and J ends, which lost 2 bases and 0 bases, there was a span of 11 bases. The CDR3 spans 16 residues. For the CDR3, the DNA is TGTGCCAGCAGTTACACGCAACTGAACTCTGGAAACACCATATATTTT. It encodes CASSYTQLNSGNTIYF.

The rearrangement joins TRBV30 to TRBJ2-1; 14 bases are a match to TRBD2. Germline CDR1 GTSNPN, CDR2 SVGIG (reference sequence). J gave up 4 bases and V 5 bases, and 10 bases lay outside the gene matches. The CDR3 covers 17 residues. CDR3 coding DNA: TGTGCCTGGTTTTTAGGGACTAGCGGGAGTTTTTACAATGAGCAGTTCTTC. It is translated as CAWFLGTSGSFYNEQFF.

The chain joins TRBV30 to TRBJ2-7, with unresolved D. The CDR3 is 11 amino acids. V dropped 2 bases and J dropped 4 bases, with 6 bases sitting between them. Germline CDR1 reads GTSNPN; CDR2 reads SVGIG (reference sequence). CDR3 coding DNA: TGTGCCTGGAGTCAGAAATACGAGCAGTACTTC. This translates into CAWSQKYEQYF.

The CDR3 spells CASSLIGTAPRKLLRELFF. The CDR3 nucleotides read TGTGCCAGCAGCTTAATAGGAACAGCCCCGAGGAAGCTATTACGGGAGCTGTTTTTT. The chain links TRBV7-2 to TRBJ2-2; no firm D call. Trimming stripped 2 bases from V and 9 bases from J, with 28 bases between. There are 19 residues in the CDR3. Germline CDR1 SGHTA, CDR2 FQGNSA.

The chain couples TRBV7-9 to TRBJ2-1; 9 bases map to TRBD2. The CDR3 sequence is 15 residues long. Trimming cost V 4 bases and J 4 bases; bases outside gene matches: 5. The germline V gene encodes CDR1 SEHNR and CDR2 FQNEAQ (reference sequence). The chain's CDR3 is CASSSGTSRYNEQFF. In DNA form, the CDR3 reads TGTGCCAGCAGCTCCGGGACTAGCCGTTACAATGAGCAGTTCTTC. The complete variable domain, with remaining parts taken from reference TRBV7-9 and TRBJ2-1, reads DTGVSQNPRHKITKRGQNVTFRCDPISEHNRLYWYRQTLGQGPEFLTYFQNEAQLEKSRLLSDRFSAERPKGSFSTLEIQRTEQGDSAMYLCASSSGTSRYNEQFFGPGTRLTVL.

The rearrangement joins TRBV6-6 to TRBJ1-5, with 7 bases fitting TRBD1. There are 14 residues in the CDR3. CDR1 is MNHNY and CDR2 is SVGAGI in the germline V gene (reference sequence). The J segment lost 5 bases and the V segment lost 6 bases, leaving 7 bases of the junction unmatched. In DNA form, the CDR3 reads TGTGCCAGCAGCCCGACAGGGAACCATCAGCCCCAGCATTTT. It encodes CASSPTGNHQPQHF.